A selection of T cell receptor beta chains follows, all from one sample in a study of shared clonotypes between healthy human individuals. Produced via immunoSEQ multiplex PCR; TCRdb's table is partial and in-frame only. The sample shows over 2,000,000 clones, 93% of them seen only once. Sequences were obtained from naive CD8+ T cells from PBMCs. All receptors derive from a man between 18 and 29 years old in good health. Some clones in this sample may be carry-over from other donors' samples. Both conserved end residues are part of each CDR3. A D gene is named only where the DNA matches it firmly. Size values are once, few and many counts, or a class for expanded clones, and some rows have none.

v_gene	j_gene	d_gene	abundance	CDR3aa	CDR3nt
TRBV25-1	TRBJ2-3	TRBD2	.	CASSEAYLVAGGRGTQYF	TGTGCCAGCAGTGAGGCTTATCTCGTAGCGGGAGGGCGGGGTACGCAGTATTTT
TRBV7-9	TRBJ2-3	TRBD2	.	CASSSVASGISDTQYF	TGTGCCAGCAGCTCCGTGGCTAGCGGGATTTCAGATACGCAGTATTTT
TRBV27	TRBJ2-7	TRBD2	.	CASLGRGSYASGAPFAYEQYF	TGTGCCAGCCTCGGGCGGGGGTCTTATGCTAGCGGGGCTCCCTTTGCCTACGAGCAGTACTTC
TRBV7-9	TRBJ2-1	.	.	CASSPRQTLSGEQFF	TGTGCCAGCAGCCCTCGACAGACCCTTAGTGGTGAGCAGTTCTTC
TRBV4-3	TRBJ1-2	.	.	CASSRAPDSPNYGYTF	TGCGCCAGCAGCCGGGCCCCGGACAGTCCTAACTATGGCTACACCTTC
TRBV27	TRBJ1-1	.	.	CASSLYQDPNTEAFF	TGTGCCAGCAGTTTATACCAGGACCCGAACACTGAAGCTTTCTTT
TRBV27	TRBJ2-4	TRBD2	.	CASRQPGLADIQYF	TGTGCCAGCAGGCAGCCGGGACTAGCGGACATTCAGTACTTC
TRBV4-1	TRBJ2-3	.	.	CASSQNTLPDTQYF	TGCGCCAGCAGCCAAAACACCCTACCAGATACGCAGTATTTT
TRBV7-8	TRBJ2-7	.	.	CASSTSGIWGEQYF	.
TRBV6-5	TRBJ2-2	.	once	CASRPPSALTGELFF	TGTGCCAGCAGACCCCCTAGCGCCCTGACCGGGGAGCTGTTTTTT
TRBV28	TRBJ2-4	TRBD2	.	CASSLSLGAGDKNIQYF	TGTGCCAGCAGTTTATCCTTAGGAGCGGGAGACAAAAACATTCAGTACTTC
TRBV27	TRBJ2-7	.	.	CASSLGGGAYEQYF	TGTGCCAGCAGTTTGGGAGGGGGGGCCTACGAGCAGTACTTC
TRBV27	TRBJ2-3	.	.	CASSWRGSTDTQYF	TGTGCCAGCAGTTGGCGGGGATCCACAGATACGCAGTATTTT
TRBV2	TRBJ2-7	TRBD2	.	CASSEALQASGAYEQYF	TGTGCCAGCAGTGAAGCGCTTCAGGCTAGCGGAGCCTACGAGCAGTACTTC
TRBV7-3	TRBJ2-7	.	once	CASSLRESYEQYF	TGTGCCAGCAGCTTGCGGGAAAGCTACGAGCAGTACTTC
TRBV13	TRBJ1-2	.	.	CASSLLGAGNYGYTF	TGTGCCAGCAGCTTATTGGGGGCCGGCAACTATGGCTACACCTTC
TRBV15	TRBJ2-7	TRBD2	.	CATSRRTSGREGFITYEQYF	TGTGCCACCAGCAGGAGGACTAGCGGGAGGGAGGGGTTTATCACCTACGAGCAGTACTTC
TRBV14	TRBJ2-7	.	.	CASSAYEQYF	TGTGCCAGCAGCGCCTACGAGCAGTACTTC
TRBV6-5	TRBJ2-1	.	.	CASSGQRGNEQFF	TGTGCCAGCAGTGGCCAGCGAGGCAATGAGCAGTTCTTC
TRBV4-1	TRBJ2-7	TRBD1	once	CASSQVRDRGYEQYF	TGCGCCAGCAGCCAAGTTCGGGACAGGGGGTACGAGCAGTACTTC
TRBV27	TRBJ2-5	.	.	CASSLFGFQETQYF	TGTGCCAGCAGTTTATTTGGATTTCAAGAGACCCAGTACTTC
TRBV6-1	TRBJ2-5	TRBD1	.	CASTPDRDETQYF	TGTGCCAGCACCCCGGACAGGGATGAGACCCAGTACTTC
TRBV7-9	TRBJ1-5	.	.	CASSLDNQPQHF	TGTGCCAGCAGCTTAGATAACCAGCCCCAGCATTTT
TRBV28	TRBJ1-2	TRBD1	.	CASSSYAANRGRYYGYTF	TGTGCCAGCAGTTCTTATGCAGCTAACAGGGGGCGGTACTATGGCTACACCTTC
TRBV4-3	TRBJ2-7	.	.	CASSQDRAVGEQYF	TGCGCCAGCAGCCAAGATCGGGCGGTAGGGGAGCAGTACTTC
TRBV30	TRBJ2-3	.	.	CAWDPVGRGDTQYF	TGTGCCTGGGACCCGGTGGGACGGGGGGATACGCAGTATTTT
TRBV28	TRBJ2-5	.	.	CASSAHGEETQYF	TGTGCCAGCAGTGCCCATGGGGAAGAGACCCAGTACTTC
TRBV5-1	TRBJ2-1	TRBD2	.	CASSHLAGEQFF	TGCGCCAGCAGCCACCTAGCGGGAGAGCAGTTCTTC
TRBV10-3	TRBJ1-2	.	.	CAISGRDSNWRYTF	TGTGCCATCAGCGGCCGAGACAGTAATTGGCGCTACACCTTC